These 7 T cell receptor beta chains share one sample of origin, sequenced in a study of radiation and T cells in renal cell carcinoma. Profiled with immunoSEQ multiplex PCR; TCRdb holds only in-frame clones, not every one. The sample consists of 130,000 or so clones, 70% to 90% of them appearing once. Time point defined: baseline pretreatment blood. Indicated treatment: 15 Gy SBRT to primary tumor, nephrectomy 4 weeks later. The sample here was blood, taken from a patient whose treatment included radiotherapy and nephrectomy. The receptors here all came from a woman in her 50s with renal cell carcinoma.

This CDR3 reads CASRARMVAGAYEQYF. The CDR3 region has the DNA TGTGCCAGCAGGGCCCGGATGGTAGCGGGGGCCTACGAGCAGTACTTC. The chain recombines TRBV2 with TRBJ2-7; TRBD2 aligns across 9 bases. The germline V gene encodes CDR1 SNHLY and CDR2 FYNNEI. The CDR3 extends over 16 amino acids. The V and J ends lost 6 bases and 2 bases, in that order; junction bases with no gene match: 11.

This clone was seen more than once but under ten times. The chain links TRBV9 to TRBJ2-2; unclear D gene. The germline CDR1 and CDR2 sequences are SGDLS and YYNGEE. Trimming removed 4 bases at V and 8 bases at J, with 9 bases between. This CDR3 is built from 12 residues. The DNA for the CDR3 is TGTGCCAGCAGCCCTACCGCTGGGGAGCTGTTTTTT. Translated: CASSPTAGELFF.

The rearrangement joins TRBV5-6 to TRBJ2-7; TRBD2 aligns across 10 bases. CDR3 size: 15 residues. Unmatched junction bases numbered 5, after V lost 5 bases and J lost 0 bases. Germline values: CDR1 SGHDT, CDR2 YYEEEE. Written as DNA, the CDR3 is TGTGCCAGCAGAAAAATAGCGGGGGGCTCCTACGAGCAGTACTTC. This codes for CASRKIAGGSYEQYF.

The genes are TRBV9 and TRBJ2-7; D unclear. Germline CDR1 SGDLS, CDR2 YYNGEE. The CDR3 length is 12 residues. Trimming removed 0 bases at V and 6 bases at J, with 7 bases between. CDR3 region: CASSVVGGEQYF. As DNA, the CDR3 is TGTGCCAGCAGCGTAGTTGGCGGCGAGCAGTACTTC.

The chain has TRBV5-6 and TRBJ2-1; TRBD2 matches at 8 bases. The germline V gene encodes CDR1 SGHDT and CDR2 YYEEEE. V lost 2 bases and J lost 8; bases outside the gene matches: 9. This CDR3 has 15 amino acids. Written as DNA, the CDR3 is TGTGCCAGCAGCTTTGGACAGCTAGCGGGTTATGAGCAGTTCTTC. This gives the protein CASSFGQLAGYEQFF.

The J gene is TRBJ1-3, the V gene TRBV6-5, with D hard to call. V lost 6 bases, J lost 0 bases, and 12 bases lay in between. CDR1 is MNHEY, CDR2 SVGAGI, per germline. The CDR3 is 15 residues long. The CDR3 region is CASSANRNSGNTIYF. CDR3 bases: TGTGCCAGCAGCGCGAACAGAAACTCTGGAAACACCATATATTTT.

The rearrangement uses TRBV18 and TRBJ2-7, with D perhaps given as TRBD1 or TRBD2 (6 bases each). Trimming removed 3 bases at V and 3 bases at J, with 18 bases between. This CDR3 spans 16 amino acids. CDR1 and CDR2 from the germline V gene are KGHSH and LQKENI. The CDR3 region is CASSPSGQRAYYEQYF. The CDR3 region has the DNA TGTGCCAGCTCACCGAGTGGACAGCGGGCATACTACGAGCAGTACTTC.